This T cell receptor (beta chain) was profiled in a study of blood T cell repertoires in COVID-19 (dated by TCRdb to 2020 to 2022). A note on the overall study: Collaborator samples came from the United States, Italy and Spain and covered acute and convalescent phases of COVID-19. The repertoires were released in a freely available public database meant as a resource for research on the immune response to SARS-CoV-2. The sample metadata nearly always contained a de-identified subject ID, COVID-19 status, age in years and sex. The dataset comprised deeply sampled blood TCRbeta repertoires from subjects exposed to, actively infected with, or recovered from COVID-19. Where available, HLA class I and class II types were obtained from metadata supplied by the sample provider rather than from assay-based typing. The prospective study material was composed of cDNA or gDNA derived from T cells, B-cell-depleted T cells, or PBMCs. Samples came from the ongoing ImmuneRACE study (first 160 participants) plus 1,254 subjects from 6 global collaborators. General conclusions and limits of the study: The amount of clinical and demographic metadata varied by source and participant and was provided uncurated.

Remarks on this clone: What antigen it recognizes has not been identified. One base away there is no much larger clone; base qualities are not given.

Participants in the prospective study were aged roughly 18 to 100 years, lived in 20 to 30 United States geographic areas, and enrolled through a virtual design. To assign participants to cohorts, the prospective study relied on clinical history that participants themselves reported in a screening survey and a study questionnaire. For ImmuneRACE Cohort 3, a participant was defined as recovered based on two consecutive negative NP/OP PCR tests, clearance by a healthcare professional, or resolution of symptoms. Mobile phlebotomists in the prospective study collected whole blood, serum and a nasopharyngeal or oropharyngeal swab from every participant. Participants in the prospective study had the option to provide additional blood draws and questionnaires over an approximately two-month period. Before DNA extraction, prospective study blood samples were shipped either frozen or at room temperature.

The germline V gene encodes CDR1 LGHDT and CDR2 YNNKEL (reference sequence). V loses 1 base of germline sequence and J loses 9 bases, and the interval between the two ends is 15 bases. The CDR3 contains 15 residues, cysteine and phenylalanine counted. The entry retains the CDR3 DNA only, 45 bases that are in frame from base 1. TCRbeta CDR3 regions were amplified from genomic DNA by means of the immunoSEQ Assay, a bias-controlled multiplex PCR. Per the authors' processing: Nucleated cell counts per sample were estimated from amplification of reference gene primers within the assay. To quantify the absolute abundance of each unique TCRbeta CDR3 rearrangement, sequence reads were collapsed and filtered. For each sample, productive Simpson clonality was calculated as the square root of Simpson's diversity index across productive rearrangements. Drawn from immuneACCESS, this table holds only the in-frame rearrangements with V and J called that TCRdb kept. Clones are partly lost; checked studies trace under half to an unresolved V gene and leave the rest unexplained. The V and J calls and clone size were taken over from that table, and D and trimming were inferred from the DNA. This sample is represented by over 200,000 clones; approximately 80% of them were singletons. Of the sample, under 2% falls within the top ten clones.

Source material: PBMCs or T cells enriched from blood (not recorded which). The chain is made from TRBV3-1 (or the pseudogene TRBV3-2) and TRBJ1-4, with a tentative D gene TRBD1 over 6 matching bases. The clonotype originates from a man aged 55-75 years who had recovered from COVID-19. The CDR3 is CASSQVSAGTQKLFF. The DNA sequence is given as TGTGCCAGCAGCCAAGTTTCGGCCGGGACACAAAAACTGTTTTTT.